This TCR beta chain stems from a study of cytomegalovirus exposure and HLA in healthy donors. CDR1 and CDR2 from the germline V gene are SQVTM and ANQGSEA. J gave up 4 bases and V 6 bases, and 9 bases lay outside the gene matches. The CDR3 covers 14 residues. This clone occurred once. Generated by immunoSEQ multiplex PCR, the TCRdb table keeps only in-frame clones and is missing some. Among 200,000 to 250,000 clones, around 86% were seen once, and the ten largest hold about 2%. Material: PBMCs. The chain recombines TRBV29-1 with TRBJ1-3, with 7 bases lining up with TRBD1. The sequence came from a woman in her late teens or twenties in good health and CMV-seropositive. For the CDR3, the DNA is TGCAGCGTCACCCCCGGGACAGAAGGAAACACCATATATTTT. Translated, it gives CSVTPGTEGNTIYF.